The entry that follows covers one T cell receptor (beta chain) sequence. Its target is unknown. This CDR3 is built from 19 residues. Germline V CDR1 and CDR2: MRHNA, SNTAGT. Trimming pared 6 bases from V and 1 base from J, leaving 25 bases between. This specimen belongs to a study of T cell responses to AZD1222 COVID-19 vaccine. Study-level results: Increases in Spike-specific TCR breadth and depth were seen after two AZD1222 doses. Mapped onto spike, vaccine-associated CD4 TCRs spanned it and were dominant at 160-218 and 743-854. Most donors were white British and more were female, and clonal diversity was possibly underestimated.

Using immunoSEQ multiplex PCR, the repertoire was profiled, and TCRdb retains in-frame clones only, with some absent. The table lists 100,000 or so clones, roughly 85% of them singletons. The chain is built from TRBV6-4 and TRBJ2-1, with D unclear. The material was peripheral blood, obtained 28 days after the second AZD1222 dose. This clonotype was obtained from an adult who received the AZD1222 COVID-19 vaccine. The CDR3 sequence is CASRSHPLVTYSSYNEQFF. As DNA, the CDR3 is TGTGCCAGCAGATCGCATCCCTTAGTTACGTACTCTTCCTACAATGAGCAGTTCTTC.